A selection of T cell receptor beta chains follows, all from one sample in a study of T-cell memory formation after mild COVID-19. TCRdb analysed the 5' RACE reads with MiXCR anew, one entry per CDR3 protein. The sample holds 400,000 to 500,000 distinct CDR3 sequences, 24% seen once. What was sequenced was PBMCs or a T cell subset sorted from them (not recorded which). Every receptor here comes from an adult woman who had mild COVID-19 (a few samples of this study predate the infection). Cell type and time point are not known. CDR3s include the opening cysteine and the closing phenylalanine or tryptophan. A D gene is named only where the DNA matches it firmly. A row's size may be missing; if present it is once, few, many or a size class.

D: .
J: TRBJ2-5
V: TRBV12-3/TRBV12-4
length: 15
size: .
DNA: TGTGCCAGCAGGGGCGGGGGCACCAAAGGGGTGACCCAGTACTTC
CDR3: CASRGGGTKGVTQYF

D: .
J: TRBJ1-2
V: TRBV30
length: 15
size: .
DNA: TGTGCCTGGAGTGACGACGGGGCCCGGGGATATGGCTACACCTTC
CDR3: CAWSDDGARGYGYTF

D: .
J: TRBJ2-2
V: TRBV12-3/TRBV12-4
length: 15
size: .
DNA: TGTGCCAGCAGTTTTATACAGGGGAACACCGGGGAGCTGTTTTTT
CDR3: CASSFIQGNTGELFF

D: .
J: TRBJ1-6
V: TRBV18
length: 14
size: few
DNA: TGTGCCAGCTCTCGGACAGTGAATAATTCACCCCTCCACTTT
CDR3: CASSRTVNNSPLHF

D: .
J: TRBJ2-3
V: TRBV7-9
length: 15
size: few
DNA: TGTGCCAGCAGCCGTCTGCGGAGGGGCACAGATACGCAGTATTTT
CDR3: CASSRLRRGTDTQYF

D: .
J: TRBJ2-7
V: TRBV7-2
length: 17
size: .
DNA: TGTGCCAGCAGCCTTACGCCTAGAGGCTATAGCTCCTACGAGCAGTACTTC
CDR3: CASSLTPRGYSSYEQYF

D: .
J: TRBJ2-7
V: TRBV24-1
length: 13
size: few
DNA: TGTGCCACCAGTAGCGGAGTCTCCTACGAGCAGTACTTC
CDR3: CATSSGVSYEQYF

D: .
J: TRBJ1-1
V: TRBV29-1
length: 12
size: few
DNA: TGCAGCGTTCTGACAGTTAACACTGAAGCTTTCTTT
CDR3: CSVLTVNTEAFF

D: TRBD1
J: TRBJ1-2
V: TRBV24-1
length: 17
size: few
DNA: TGTGCCACCAGTGATCAGAGAAGTGACAGGGGGCTCGATGGCTACACCTTC
CDR3: CATSDQRSDRGLDGYTF

D: .
J: TRBJ2-1
V: TRBV7-9
length: 16
size: few
DNA: TGTGCCAGCAGCTTAAGTTTCGTAGGGAAATACAATGAGCAGTTCTTC
CDR3: CASSLSFVGKYNEQFF

D: TRBD2
J: TRBJ2-2
V: TRBV15
length: 18
size: few
DNA: TGTGCCACCAGCAGAGGACTAGCGGGGGGGCTGGGCACCGGGGAGCTGTTTTTT
CDR3: CATSRGLAGGLGTGELFF

D: TRBD1
J: TRBJ1-1
V: TRBV15
length: 13
size: few
DNA: TGTGCCACAGGGGACAGGGGGAACACTGAAGCTTTCTTT
CDR3: CATGDRGNTEAFF

D: TRBD2
J: TRBJ2-5
V: TRBV12-3/TRBV12-4
length: 15
size: .
DNA: TGTGCCAGCAGAAGAAGCGGGAGGCTCGAAGAGACCCAGTACTTC
CDR3: CASRRSGRLEETQYF

D: .
J: TRBJ1-2
V: TRBV18
length: 14
size: many
DNA: TGTGCCAGCTCACCTATGGCAGAGAACTATGGCTACACCTTC
CDR3: CASSPMAENYGYTF

D: .
J: TRBJ2-2
V: TRBV29-1
length: 14
size: few
DNA: TGCAGCGTTGCTTGGGACATGACCACCGGGGAGCTGTTTTTT
CDR3: CSVAWDMTTGELFF

D: .
J: TRBJ2-7
V: TRBV19
length: 14
size: few
DNA: TGTGCCAGTAGTATAAGCACAGGGACCTACGAGCAGTACTTC
CDR3: CASSISTGTYEQYF

D: TRBD1
J: TRBJ1-1
V: TRBV19
length: 14
size: few
DNA: TGTGCCAGTAGCGACAGGGGGGAGGCCACTGAAGCTTTCTTT
CDR3: CASSDRGEATEAFF

D: .
J: TRBJ2-1
V: TRBV3-1
length: 12
size: few
DNA: TGTGCCAGCAGCCGAACGCGGAATGAGCAGTTCTTC
CDR3: CASSRTRNEQFF

D: .
J: TRBJ2-5
V: TRBV18
length: 13
size: .
DNA: TGTGCCAGCTCACCAGGGAACGGGGAGACCCAGTACTTC
CDR3: CASSPGNGETQYF

D: .
J: TRBJ2-3
V: TRBV6-5
length: 15
size: few
DNA: TGTGCCAGCCGACCCGGGGGGCGCCCCACAGATACGCAGTATTTT
CDR3: CASRPGGRPTDTQYF

D: TRBD2
J: TRBJ2-2
V: TRBV20-1
length: 15
size: .
DNA: TGCAGTGCTAGAGATCTAGCGGGAGACACCGGGGAGCTGTTTTTT
CDR3: CSARDLAGDTGELFF

D: TRBD2
J: TRBJ2-5
V: TRBV5-1
length: 15
size: few
DNA: TGCGCCAGCAGCTTGCTTAGCGGGAGAGGAGAGACCCAGTACTTC
CDR3: CASSLLSGRGETQYF

D: .
J: TRBJ1-1
V: TRBV7-9
length: 18
size: .
DNA: TGTGCCAGCAGCTTAGCGAGAATGCTCGACAGAAAGAACACTGAAGCTTTCTTT
CDR3: CASSLARMLDRKNTEAFF

D: .
J: TRBJ2-3
V: TRBV15
length: 14
size: .
DNA: TGTGCCACCAGCAGTGGGACACTCCTAGATACGCAGTATTTT
CDR3: CATSSGTLLDTQYF

D: .
J: TRBJ2-5
V: TRBV4-3
length: 18
size: .
DNA: TGCGCCAGCAGCCAGGCTACGGACGGTCTGGGTTACCAAGAGACCCAGTACTTC
CDR3: CASSQATDGLGYQETQYF

D: TRBD1
J: TRBJ2-2
V: TRBV5-1
length: 16
size: few
DNA: TGCGCCAGCAGCTTGACCGGACAGGCCAGCACCGGGGAGCTGTTTTTT
CDR3: CASSLTGQASTGELFF

D: .
J: TRBJ1-3
V: TRBV14
length: 10
size: .
DNA: TGTGCCACCACTATAGAGACCATATATTTT
CDR3: CATTIETIYF

D: TRBD1
J: TRBJ2-7
V: TRBV27
length: 15
size: many
DNA: TGTGCCAGCAGTTTTTTGGGACAGGTCTCCTACGAGCAGTACTTC
CDR3: CASSFLGQVSYEQYF

D: .
J: TRBJ2-1
V: TRBV20-1
length: 16
size: few
DNA: TGCAGTGCTTTAGCTCGGACTCTCACGGTGGTGGATGAGCAGTTCTTC
CDR3: CSALARTLTVVDEQFF

D: TRBD1
J: TRBJ1-1
V: TRBV2
length: 14
size: .
DNA: TGTGCCAGCAGCGTAGACAGGGGCAGCACTGAAGCTTTCTTT
CDR3: CASSVDRGSTEAFF

D: .
J: TRBJ1-2
V: TRBV30
length: 12
size: few
DNA: TGTGCCTGGAGTGATACAGGGAGGGGCTACACCTTC
CDR3: CAWSDTGRGYTF

D: TRBD1
J: TRBJ2-7
V: TRBV12-3/TRBV12-4
length: 15
size: .
DNA: TGTGCCAGCAGTCGGGACAGCTTAAGCTCCTACGAGCAGTACTTC
CDR3: CASSRDSLSSYEQYF

D: .
J: TRBJ1-1
V: TRBV30
length: 11
size: .
DNA: TGTGCCTGGAGTGAGGGCCCCGGGGGATTCTTT
CDR3: CAWSEGPGGFF

D: .
J: TRBJ1-1
V: TRBV29-1
length: 11
size: .
DNA: TGCAGCGCATACCTTGAGACTGAAGCTTTCTTT
CDR3: CSAYLETEAFF

D: TRBD1
J: TRBJ2-7
V: TRBV20-1
length: 15
size: .
DNA: TGCAGTGCTAGAGTTCCCGGGGACAGGATGGGCGAGCAGTACTTC
CDR3: CSARVPGDRMGEQYF

D: TRBD2
J: TRBJ2-2
V: TRBV29-1
length: 15
size: few
DNA: TGCAGCGCATCGACTAGCGGGGGCCTGGCCGGGGAGCTGTTTTTT
CDR3: CSASTSGGLAGELFF

D: .
J: TRBJ2-3
V: TRBV5-1
length: 14
size: many
DNA: TGCGCCAGCAGCGGTGACAGATTCACAGATACGCAGTATTTT
CDR3: CASSGDRFTDTQYF

D: TRBD2
J: TRBJ2-1
V: TRBV27
length: 16
size: few
DNA: TGTGCCAGCAGTCCCGGGACTAGCGGGACCTACAATGAGCAGTTCTTC
CDR3: CASSPGTSGTYNEQFF

D: .
J: TRBJ2-7
V: TRBV5-1
length: 14
size: .
DNA: TGCGCCAGCAGCCCGAGGGTCTCCAACTACGAGCAGTACTTC
CDR3: CASSPRVSNYEQYF

D: TRBD1
J: TRBJ2-7
V: TRBV9
length: 12
size: .
DNA: TGTGCCAGCAGCGTAGCTGGGACAGAGTTGTACTTC
CDR3: CASSVAGTELYF